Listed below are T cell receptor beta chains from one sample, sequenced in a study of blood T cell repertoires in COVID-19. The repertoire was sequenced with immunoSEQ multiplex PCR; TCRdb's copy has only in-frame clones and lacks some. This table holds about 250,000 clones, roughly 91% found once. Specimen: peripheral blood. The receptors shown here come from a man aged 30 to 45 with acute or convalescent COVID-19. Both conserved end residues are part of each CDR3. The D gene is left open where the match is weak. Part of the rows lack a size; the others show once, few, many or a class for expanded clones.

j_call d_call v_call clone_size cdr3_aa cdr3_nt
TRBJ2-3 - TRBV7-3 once CASSFGGRGDTQYF TGTGCCAGCAGCTTTGGAGGACGAGGAGATACGCAGTATTTT
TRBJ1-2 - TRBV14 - CASSPYGQSTNYGYTF TGTGCCAGCAGCCCCTATGGACAGTCCACTAACTATGGCTACACCTTC
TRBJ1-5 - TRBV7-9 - CASSAQNQPQHF TGTGCCAGCAGCGCTCAGAATCAGCCCCAGCATTTT
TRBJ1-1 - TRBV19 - CASSIGRGNTEAFF TGTGCCAGTAGTATAGGGCGGGGGAACACTGAAGCTTTCTTT
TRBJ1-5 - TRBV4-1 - CASSQDRGSNQPQHF TGCGCCAGCAGCCAAGACAGAGGGAGCAATCAGCCCCAGCATTTT
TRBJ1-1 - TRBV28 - CASSRGKGNTEAFF TGTGCCAGCAGTAGGGGGAAGGGGAACACTGAAGCTTTCTTT
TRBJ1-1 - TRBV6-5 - CASLVQPLSTEAFF TGTGCCAGCTTGGTCCAACCCTTGAGCACTGAAGCTTTCTTT
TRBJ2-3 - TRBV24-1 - CATSDLHTDTQYF TGTGCCACCAGTGATTTGCACACAGATACGCAGTATTTT
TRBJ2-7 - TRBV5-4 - CATAQEGLSEQYF TGTGCCACCGCTCAGGAGGGCCTCTCCGAGCAGTACTTC
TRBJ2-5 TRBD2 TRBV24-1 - CATSDPGLAGGETQYF TGTGCCACCAGTGATCCCGGACTAGCGGGAGGAGAGACCCAGTACTTC
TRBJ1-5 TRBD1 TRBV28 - CASSNRGHDQPQHF TGTGCCAGCAGCAACAGGGGGCACGATCAGCCCCAGCATTTT
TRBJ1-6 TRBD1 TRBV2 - CASSLTGDSPLHF TGTGCCAGCAGTTTGACAGGGGACTCACCCCTCCACTTT
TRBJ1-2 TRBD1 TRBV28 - CASSASTGVAHGYTF TGTGCCAGCAGTGCATCAACAGGGGTAGCTCATGGCTACACCTTC
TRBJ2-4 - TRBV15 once CATRAVAKNIQYF TGTGCCACCAGGGCGGTAGCCAAAAACATTCAGTACTTC
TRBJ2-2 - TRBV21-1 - CASTSSGLAGGFNTGELFF TGTGCCAGCACCTCAAGTGGGCTAGCGGGGGGTTTCAACACCGGGGAGCTGTTTTTT
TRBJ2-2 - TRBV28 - CASTPGQITGGELFF TGTGCCAGCACCCCCGGACAGATAACAGGCGGGGAGCTGTTTTTT